The T cell receptor beta chain under discussion was sequenced for a study of cytomegalovirus exposure and HLA in healthy donors. The repertoire was sequenced with immunoSEQ multiplex PCR; TCRdb's copy has only in-frame clones and lacks some. Of fewer than 140,000 clones in the sample, 88% were seen once. Donors were drawn from the approximately 120-subject validation cohort, separate from the approximately 670-subject first cohort. V lost 4 bases, J lost 2 bases, and 5 bases stayed unmatched. CDR1 is LNHDA and CDR2 is SQIVND in the germline V gene (reference sequence). The CDR3 spans 14 residues. The sequenced sample was PBMCs. J is TRBJ2-7 and V is TRBV19, with TRBD1 matching over 7 bases. This receptor was identified in a woman under 30 in good health and CMV-seropositive. The CDR3 loop reads CASSTDGTAYEQYF. The CDR3 DNA reads TGTGCCAGTAGTACCGACGGGACAGCCTACGAGCAGTACTTC. Together with reference TRBV19 and TRBJ2-7, the CDR3 gives the full variable domain: DGGITQSPKYLFRKEGQNVTLSCEQNLNHDAMYWYRQDPGQGLRLIYYSQIVNDFQKGDIAEGYSVSREKKESFPLTVTSAQKNPTAFYLCASSTDGTAYEQYFGPGTRLTVT.